The text below deals with one T cell receptor beta chain. Its antigen remains unidentified. The data were taken from a study of shared clonotypes between healthy human individuals. Study findings and constraints: Sharing across four donors was highest in naive CD4 (around 5%) and lowest in memory CD8 (0.4%).

Per the germline V gene, CDR1 is SGHDN and CDR2 is FVKESK. Trimming cost V 4 bases and J 4 bases, with 10 bases left between them. The CDR3 has 13 amino acids. TCRdb keeps only in-frame clones here, not all; method: immunoSEQ multiplex PCR. The sample includes approximately 2,000,000 clones, roughly 92% of them seen just once. The chain is built from TRBV14 and TRBJ1-1; tentatively, D is TRBD1 (5 bases). Sequencing was done on a sample of naive CD4+ T cells from PBMCs. Subset defined: CD45RA+ positively selected. The sequence was obtained from a man aged 18 to 29 in good health. Some clones in this sample may be carry-over from other donors' samples. The CDR3 DNA is TGTGCCAGCAGCCGACAGCAGTTCACTGAAGCTTTCTTT. It encodes CASSRQQFTEAFF.